A single sample gave rise to the 26 T cell receptor beta chains below, sequenced in a study of PD-1 blockade in classical Hodgkin lymphoma. There was relapse after autologous stem cell transplantation in every patient, and there was variation in brentuximab vedotin exposure. Profiled with immunoSEQ multiplex PCR; TCRdb holds only in-frame clones, not every one. Of 84,000 or so clones in the sample, around 90% are singletons; the top ten hold less than 3%. The sample here was peripheral blood mononuclear cells (PBMCs), taken before the second cycle of nivolumab. The receptors shown here come from a human donor with classical Hodgkin lymphoma.

This clone was picked up one time. The CDR3 sequence is CASIGEDYEQYF. For the CDR3, the DNA is TGTGCCAGCATCGGAGAAGACTACGAGCAGTACTTC. The rearrangement joins TRBV6-6 to TRBJ2-7; no clear D. This CDR3 region has 12 residues. The V gene lost 7 bases and the J gene lost 3 bases, with 10 bases spanning the gap. Germline CDR1 is MNHNY and CDR2 is SVGAGI (reference sequence).

The chain has TRBV6-5 and TRBJ1-1; the D gene is possibly TRBD1 (6 bases). CDR3 length equals 13 residues. Trimming removed 2 bases from V and 11 bases from J, with 15 bases in between. Germline V gene sequence: CDR1 MNHEY, CDR2 SVGAGI. The CDR3 DNA is TGTGCCAGCAGTTACGACAGGCAAGTGAAGGCTTTCTTT. It is translated as CASSYDRQVKAFF.

The V gene is TRBV19, the J gene TRBJ1-5; a weak D match, TRBD1 (6 bases). Trimming shortened V by 6 bases and J by 4 bases, and 19 bases separated the two germline ends. Germline V CDR1 and CDR2: LNHDA, SQIVND (reference sequence). The CDR3 is 16 residues long. The CDR3 region is CASRSSRGGWNQPQHF. DNA for the CDR3: TGTGCCAGTAGGTCCTCAAGGGGGGGCTGGAATCAGCCCCAGCATTTT.

This clone was counted once. This chain connects TRBV5-4 to TRBJ1-1; a weak D match, TRBD1 (5 bases). The CDR3 totals 15 residues. The germline V and J ends were trimmed by 4 bases and 0 bases, with 13 bases remaining between them. Germline V gene lookup returns CDR1 SGHNT and CDR2 YYREEE (reference sequence). The CDR3 DNA follows: TGTGCCAGCAGCCCCATGGGGGGAATGAACACTGAAGCTTTCTTT. It translates to CASSPMGGMNTEAFF. The full variable domain, completed using reference TRBV5-4 and TRBJ1-1, is ETGVTQSPTHLIKTRGQQVTLRCSSQSGHNTVSWYQQALGQGPQFIFQYYREEENGRGNFPPRFSGLQFPNYSSELNVNALELDDSALYLCASSPMGGMNTEAFFGQGTRLTVV.

V gene TRBV18 combines with J gene TRBJ2-7, with D unresolved. With 3 bases removed from V and 4 bases from J, the gap between germline ends came to 19 bases. The germline V gene has CDR1 KGHSH and CDR2 LQKENI. This CDR3 has 16 residues. CDR3 nucleotides: TGTGCCAGCTCACCGGGGTCATCGGAGAATCAGTACGAGCAGTACTTC. As protein: CASSPGSSENQYEQYF.

The chain uses TRBV7-2 and TRBJ2-3, with 12 bases fitting TRBD2. V shed 5 bases and J 5 bases; nucleotides not matched to a gene: 11. The V gene's germline CDR1 is SGHTA and CDR2 FQGNSA. The CDR3 has 17 amino acids. DNA of the CDR3: TGTGCCAGCAGCCCCCGACTAGCGGGAGATTTTAGAGATACGCAGTATTTT. This encodes CASSPRLAGDFRDTQYF.

This sequence joins TRBV18 and TRBJ2-1; 8 nucleotides agree with TRBD1. Trimming cost V 1 base and J 8 bases; bases outside gene matches: 10. CDR1 and CDR2 from the germline V gene are KGHSH and LQKENI. This CDR3 has 16 amino acids. CDR3 in DNA: TGTGCCAGCTCACCACTTGGGACAGGTAGTAGCTATGAGCAGTTCTTC. Its protein is CASSPLGTGSSYEQFF.

In its sample, this clone was seen once. The rearrangement uses TRBV28 and TRBJ1-4, with no clear D. The CDR3 is 15 amino acids. CDR1 MDHEN and CDR2 SYDVKM come from the germline V gene. V was cut by 6 bases and J by 0 bases, with 11 bases left in between. The chain's CDR3 is CASRLDPTTNEKLFF. DNA for the CDR3: TGTGCCAGCAGACTCGACCCGACAACTAATGAAAAACTGTTTTTT. The variable domain in full, completed from reference TRBV28 and TRBJ1-4, reads DVKVTQSSRYLVKRTGEKVFLECVQDMDHENMFWYRQDPGLGLRLIYFSYDVKMKEKGDIPEGYSVSREKKERFSLILESASTNQTSMYLCASRLDPTTNEKLFFGSGTQLSVL.

The count of this clone is one. The chain recombines TRBV5-1 with TRBJ2-6; a possible D gene is TRBD2 (6 bases). The V end was cut by 4 bases, the J end by 0 bases, with 11 bases between. Germline V lookup: CDR1 SGHRS, CDR2 YFSETQ. This CDR3 comprises 16 residues. The CDR3 sequence: CASSRTTSSGANVLTF. The CDR3 coding sequence is TGCGCCAGCAGCCGTACGACTAGCTCTGGGGCCAACGTCCTGACTTTC. The variable domain in full, completed from reference TRBV5-1 and TRBJ2-6, reads KAGVTQTPRYLIKTRGQQVTLSCSPISGHRSVSWYQQTPGQGLQFLFEYFSETQRNKGNFPGRFSGRQFSNSRSEMNVSTLELGDSALYLCASSRTTSSGANVLTFGAGSRLTVL.

The chain recombines TRBV11-2 with TRBJ2-5; 9 bases fit TRBD1. V was pared by 4 bases and J by 4 bases, with 13 bases of the junction left unmatched. CDR1 is SGHAT and CDR2 is FQNNGV in the germline V gene. The length of the CDR3 is 17 residues. CDR3 DNA: TGTGCCAGCAGCTGGGGACAGGGTCGAGGGTATAGAGAGACCCAGTACTTC. It codes for CASSWGQGRGYRETQYF.

The chain carries TRBV15 and TRBJ2-7; D is possibly TRBD2 (6 bases). The CDR3 loop spans 17 amino acids. Germline CDR1 LNHNV, CDR2 YYDKDF (reference sequence). The V end lost 1 base, the J end lost 1 base, and 17 bases lay between the germline ends. The CDR3 bases are TGTGCCACCAGCAGAGTAAGGGGACTTCTGAGGTCCTACGAGCAGTACTTC. Protein sequence: CATSRVRGLLRSYEQYF. The variable domain in full, completed from reference TRBV15 and TRBJ2-7, reads DAMVIQNPRYQVTQFGKPVTLSCSQTLNHNVMYWYQQKSSQAPKLLFHYYDKDFNNEADTPDNFQSRRPNTSFCFLDIRSPGLGDTAMYLCATSRVRGLLRSYEQYFGPGTRLTVT.

The chain carries TRBV30 and TRBJ2-7, with 8 bases aligning to TRBD2. This CDR3 is 11 amino acids long. V was clipped by 2 bases and J by 9 bases; unmatched bases: 3. In germline, CDR1 is GTSNPN, CDR2 SVGIG (reference sequence). The CDR3 DNA follows: TGTGCCTGGAGTAAGCGGGAGTGGCAGTACTTC. Its translation is CAWSKREWQYF.

The J gene is TRBJ2-1, the V gene TRBV25-1, with 9 bases matching TRBD2. The CDR3 runs to 16 residues. The trim removed 6 bases at V and 3 bases at J, leaving 9 bases unmatched. From germline, CDR1 is MGHDK and CDR2 SYGVNS. The CDR3 is CASSRPGLADYNEQFF. CDR3 coding DNA: TGTGCCAGCAGCCGCCCGGGACTAGCTGACTACAATGAGCAGTTCTTC.

The rearrangement joins TRBV5-6 to TRBJ2-3, with D hard to call. The CDR3 covers 15 residues. Germline assignment: CDR1 SGHDT and CDR2 YYEEEE. The V end was cut by 0 bases, the J end by 0 bases, with 8 bases between. CDR3 sequence (DNA): TGTGCCAGCAGCTTGGAGGTTACTAGCACAGATACGCAGTATTTT. Translated, it gives CASSLEVTSTDTQYF.

V is TRBV29-1 and J is TRBJ2-7; D is perhaps TRBD1 or TRBD2 (5 bases each). The CDR3 spans 12 residues. Germline V lookup: CDR1 SQVTM, CDR2 ANQGSEA. The V end lost 4 bases, the J end lost 6 bases, and 13 bases lay between the germline ends. The CDR3 protein is CSVVTGRGEQYF. In nucleotides, the CDR3 is TGCAGCGTTGTCACAGGTCGGGGCGAGCAGTACTTC.

CDR3 sequence reads: CASSLGRQVGVNYGYTF. The CDR3 bases are TGTGCCAGCAGTTTAGGGAGACAGGTTGGGGTTAACTATGGCTACACCTTC. The rearrangement joins TRBV28 to TRBJ1-2; possibly TRBD1 for D (6 bases). V gave up 2 bases and J gave up 1 base, with 17 bases separating them. CDR1 is MDHEN, CDR2 SYDVKM, per germline. This CDR3 spans 17 amino acids.

This chain uses TRBV11-2 with TRBJ2-7; a weak D match, TRBD2 (6 bases). Trimming removed 2 bases at V and 3 bases at J, with 8 bases between. CDR1 is SGHAT, CDR2 FQNNGV, per germline. The CDR3 extends over 13 amino acids. The CDR3 DNA is TGTGCCAGCAGCTTATCCGGGGGCTACGAGCAGTACTTC. It translates to CASSLSGGYEQYF. Combining the CDR3 with reference TRBV11-2 and TRBJ2-7 gives the whole variable domain EAGVAQSPRYKIIEKRQSVAFWCNPISGHATLYWYQQILGQGPKLLIQFQNNGVVDDSQLPKDRFSAERLKGVDSTLKIQPAKLEDSAVYLCASSLSGGYEQYFGPGTRLTVT.

The rearrangement uses TRBV10-1 and TRBJ2-2; 10 nucleotides match TRBD1. Per the germline V gene, CDR1 is WNHNN and CDR2 is SYGVQD (reference sequence). Trimming removed 6 bases from V and 3 bases from J; junction bases left unmatched: 7. The CDR3 has 16 residues. CDR3 in amino acids: CASSSFGTGDTGELFF. In DNA form, the CDR3 reads TGCGCCAGCAGCTCCTTCGGGACAGGGGACACCGGGGAGCTGTTTTTT.

The chain combines TRBV23-1 with TRBJ2-3; TRBD2 matches at 11 bases. TRBV23-1 is filed as an ORF, its function uncertain. J lost 4 bases, V lost 3 bases, and 12 bases had no gene match. This CDR3 spans 18 amino acids. The CDR3 sequence: CASSHVLVLAGVPDTQYF. The CDR3 DNA reads TGCGCCAGCAGTCACGTACTGGTACTAGCGGGAGTCCCAGATACGCAGTATTTT.

This clone was detected once. CDR3 protein: CASSLSRAYGYTF. CDR3 sequence (DNA): TGTGCCAGCAGTTTAAGCAGGGCCTATGGCTACACCTTC. V usage is TRBV28 and J usage is TRBJ1-2, with a possible D match to TRBD1 (5 bases). Germline V gene sequence: CDR1 MDHEN, CDR2 SYDVKM. V dropped 2 bases and J dropped 4 bases, with 8 bases sitting between them. The CDR3 has 13 amino acids.

The genes are TRBV5-5 and TRBJ2-3; the match to TRBD2 covers 9 bases. There are 13 residues in the CDR3. V lost 2 bases and J lost 8; bases outside the gene matches: 3. Germline lookup yields CDR1 SGHKS and CDR2 YYEKEE (reference sequence). CDR3 in DNA: TGTGCCAGCAGCTTTAGCGGGAGTGGTACGCAGTATTTT. This codes for CASSFSGSGTQYF. Full variable domain (remainder filled in from reference TRBV5-5 and TRBJ2-3): DAGVTQSPTHLIKTRGQQVTLRCSPISGHKSVSWYQQVLGQGPQFIFQYYEKEERGRGNFPDRFSARQFPNYSSELNVNALLLGDSALYLCASSFSGSGTQYFGPGTRLTVL.

The rearrangement joins TRBV7-8 to TRBJ2-3; D gene uncertain. V lost 7 bases, J lost 6 bases, and 8 bases lay in between. The CDR3 spans 11 residues. Germline lookup yields CDR1 SGHVS and CDR2 FQNEAQ. This CDR3 is CASIRRDTQYF. CDR3 in DNA: TGTGCCAGCATTCGAAGGGATACGCAGTATTTT.

This clone was found once. This sequence joins TRBV9 and TRBJ1-2, with no clear D. This CDR3 is 11 amino acids long. Trimming removed 4 bases from V and 8 bases from J, with 9 bases in between. Germline V gene lookup returns CDR1 SGDLS and CDR2 YYNGEE. In DNA form, the CDR3 reads TGTGCCAGCAGCTCAAGGGCCGGCTACACCTTC. Protein sequence: CASSSRAGYTF.

About this clone: Germline and junction disagree at one end, which may indicate a read error. The chain is built from TRBV7-9 and TRBJ1-5; the D is unclear. CDR3 length: 17 amino acids. Looked up from germline, CDR1 is SEHNR and CDR2 is FQNEAQ (reference sequence). DNA for the CDR3: TGTGCCAGCAGCCTAGCAACATCCGGGAGCCGTTTTGAGCCCCAGCATTTT. Translating gives CASSLATSGSRFEPQHF.

The chain couples TRBV2 to TRBJ2-3; D gene uncertain. Trimming took off 5 bases at V and 0 bases at J, with 15 bases between the two ends. This CDR3 comprises 16 residues. Looked up from germline, CDR1 is SNHLY and CDR2 is FYNNEI. Here the CDR3 DNA reads TGTGCCAGCAGTCAGTTGTGGCCCACTAGCACAGATACGCAGTATTTT. Translating it yields CASSQLWPTSTDTQYF.

The genes are TRBV5-4 and TRBJ2-1; a weak D match, TRBD2 (5 bases). CDR1 is SGHNT and CDR2 is YYREEE in the germline V gene (reference sequence). V lost 0 bases and J 0 bases, leaving 13 bases between the germline ends. This CDR3 has 17 residues. The CDR3: CASSLDFGESSYNEQFF. DNA of the CDR3: TGTGCCAGCAGCTTGGATTTTGGGGAGAGCTCCTACAATGAGCAGTTCTTC.